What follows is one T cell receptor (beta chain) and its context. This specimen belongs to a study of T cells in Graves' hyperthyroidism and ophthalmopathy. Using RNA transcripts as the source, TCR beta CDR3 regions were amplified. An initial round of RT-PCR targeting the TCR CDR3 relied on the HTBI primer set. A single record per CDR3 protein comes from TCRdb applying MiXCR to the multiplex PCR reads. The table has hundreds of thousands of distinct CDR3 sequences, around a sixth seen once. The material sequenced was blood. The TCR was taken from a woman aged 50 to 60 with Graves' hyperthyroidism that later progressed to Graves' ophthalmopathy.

CDR3 sequence (DNA): TGTGCCAGCACCGCCCGGTCCGCCTACAATGAGCAGTTCTTC. This codes for CASTARSAYNEQFF. V is TRBV7-6 and J is TRBJ2-1; no firm D call. The CDR3 runs 14 residues. Germline V gene lookup returns CDR1 SGHVS and CDR2 FNYEAQ. The V end was cut by 7 bases, the J end by 2 bases, with 12 bases between.